The sequence of this T cell receptor (beta chain) was determined in a study of shared clonotypes between healthy human individuals. Study details: Donors consisted of a couple of women and a few men between 18 and 49. Overall study findings and caveats: Naive CD4 clonotypes were shared across a handful of donors at around 5.4%. Relative to memory subsets, naive subsets generally showed larger estimated richness.

Each PCR replicate from the sorted subsets contained about 200 ng DNA, which is some 30,000 T cell genomes. The protocol was immunoSEQ multiplex PCR, while the TCRdb copy is restricted to in-frame clones and leaves out a portion. The sample comprises roughly 2.2 million clones, just under 95% of which are singletons, and about 0.36% rests with the top ten. As for this clone: The antigen remains unidentified.

Trimming took off 0 bases at V and 0 bases at J, with 13 bases between the two ends. The CDR3 is 17 residues long. The germline V gene encodes CDR1 SGHRS and CDR2 YFSETQ. The sample was naive CD4+ T cells from PBMCs. The subset here: CD45RA+ positively selected. The chain joins TRBV5-1 to TRBJ2-1; D might be TRBD2 (6 bases). This receptor was identified in a man aged 18 to 30 in good health. Some clones in this sample may be carry-over from other donors' samples. The CDR3 sequence: CASSLGALASSYNEQFF. For the CDR3, the DNA is TGCGCCAGCAGCTTGGGCGCTCTAGCGTCCTCCTACAATGAGCAGTTCTTC.